These 22 T cell receptor beta chains came from one sample sequenced in a study of identical twins. Via MiXCR, TCRdb re-called the 5' RACE reads, giving one row per CDR3 protein. The top ten clones hold roughly 0.3% of a sample with around 1.7 million distinct CDR3 sequences, about 32% of them seen once. What was sequenced was cord blood. Receptors originate from a newborn girl in good health.

This clonotype was observed at least ten times. The CDR3 sequence is CSARRLADTDTQYF. The CDR3 DNA reads as TGCAGTGCTAGGAGACTAGCCGACACAGATACGCAGTATTTT. The V gene is TRBV20-1, the J gene TRBJ2-3, with TRBD2 matching 7 bases. The germline V gene encodes CDR1 DFQATT and CDR2 SNEGSKA (reference sequence). The J segment lost 2 bases and the V segment lost 3 bases, leaving 5 bases of the junction unmatched. This CDR3 has 14 residues.

This chain joins TRBV7-2 and TRBJ2-1; 12 bases agree with TRBD2. Germline V gives CDR1 SGHTA, CDR2 FQGNSA. V lost 3 bases to trimming and J lost 5 bases; unmatched junction nucleotides: 2. This CDR3 has 15 residues. The chain's CDR3 is CASSLTSGGHNEQFF. The CDR3 DNA sequence: TGTGCCAGCAGCTTGACTAGCGGGGGACACAATGAGCAGTTCTTC.

There are a few counts of this clonotype. The gene calls are TRBV10-3 and TRBJ1-5; D is possibly TRBD1 (5 bases). The germline V and J ends were trimmed by 2 bases and 0 bases, with 8 bases remaining between them. The CDR3 totals 15 residues. Germline V gives CDR1 ENHRY, CDR2 SYGVKD. The CDR3 DNA reads TGTGCCATCAGTGAGAGACAGTATAGCAATCAGCCCCAGCATTTT. Its translation: CAISERQYSNQPQHF.

The V gene is TRBV5-1, the J gene TRBJ1-1, with 10 bases identical to TRBD1. There are 14 residues in the CDR3. The germline V gene encodes CDR1 SGHRS and CDR2 YFSETQ. V trimming: 4 bases; J trimming: 9 bases; junction bases outside the gene matches: 9. This CDR3 reads CASSPSTGQGQAFF. CDR3 DNA: TGCGCCAGCAGCCCGTCGACGGGACAGGGGCAAGCTTTCTTT.

As to this clonotype: At one end the junction does not follow the germline gene, possibly because of a read error. CDR3 residues: CSATWTGKNSPPHF. The DNA of the CDR3 is TGCAGTGCTACCTGGACAGGGAAAAATTCACCCCCCCACTTT. This chain joins TRBV20-1 and TRBJ1-6; 8 nucleotides match TRBD1. Germline V lookup: CDR1 DFQATT, CDR2 SNEGSKA (reference sequence). The CDR3 is 14 amino acids.

The chain employs TRBV7-2 and TRBJ2-1; weak D call: TRBD1 (5 bases). The J call could be wrong; TRBJ2-7 is a better fit for the DNA end. The CDR3 runs 14 residues. Germline-derived CDR1 and CDR2 are SGHTA and FQGNSA. DNA of the CDR3: TGTGCCAGCAGCTTAAGACCAGGGTACAATGAGCAGTACTTC. It yields the protein CASSLRPGYNEQYF.

This clonotype was found many times. This sequence joins TRBV5-1 and TRBJ2-1; D remains unclear. Trimming pared 1 base from V and 8 bases from J, leaving 16 bases between. CDR1 and CDR2 (germline): SGHRS, YFSETQ. CDR3 length: 15 amino acids. CDR3 residues: CASSLSVLLGDEQFF. For the CDR3, the DNA is TGCGCCAGCAGCTTGTCTGTACTTCTCGGCGATGAGCAGTTCTTC.

This clonotype was seen a few times. V usage is TRBV7-8 and J usage is TRBJ1-4, with a weak D call TRBD1 (6 bases). V dropped 6 bases and J dropped 5 bases, with 19 bases sitting between them. In germline, CDR1 is SGHVS, CDR2 FQNEAQ. This CDR3 has 16 residues. CDR3 sequence (DNA): TGTGCCAGCAGTCCTAAACAGGGACCGTTCAATGAAAAACTGTTTTTT. The encoded protein is CASSPKQGPFNEKLFF.

The chain joins TRBV7-2 to TRBJ2-3, with 8 bases matching TRBD2. V was clipped by 7 bases and J by 3 bases; unmatched bases: 9. This CDR3 comprises 15 residues. Germline CDR1 and CDR2: SGHTA and FQGNSA. For the CDR3, the DNA is TGTGCCAGCAAATACTTCGGGGGGGGGACAGATACGCAGTATTTT. This translates into CASKYFGGGTDTQYF.

The CDR3 here is CASSLNALSSYNEQYF. CDR3 bases: TGTGCCAGCAGTTTAAACGCCCTAAGCTCCTACAATGAGCAGTACTTC. This chain uses TRBV12-3 or TRBV12-4 with TRBJ2-1; no clear D. Matching the DNA end better, TRBJ2-7 makes the J call doubtful. This CDR3 comprises 16 residues.

This clonotype was seen only a few times. V gene TRBV25-1 combines with J gene TRBJ2-3, with 15 positions matching TRBD2. Trimming took 9 bases from V and 6 from J; bases not matched to a gene: 10. The CDR3 contains 16 residues. Germline CDR1 MGHDK, CDR2 SYGVNS. The CDR3 sequence: CASQGLAGGYWDTQYF. CDR3 nucleotides: TGTGCCAGTCAAGGACTAGCGGGGGGGTATTGGGATACGCAGTATTTT. The complete variable domain, with remaining parts taken from reference TRBV25-1 and TRBJ2-3, reads EADIYQTPRYLVIGTGKKITLECSQTMGHDKMYWYQQDPGMELHLIHYSYGVNSTEKGDLSSESTVSRIRTEHFPLTLESARPSHTSQYLCASQGLAGGYWDTQYFGPGTRLTVL.

This clonotype was seen only a few times. J is TRBJ1-2 and V is TRBV7-9; 7 bases are shared with TRBD1. Trimming removed 1 base from V and 13 bases from J; junction bases left unmatched: 6. Germline V gene data show CDR1 as SEHNR and CDR2 as FQNEAQ (reference sequence). The CDR3 extends over 12 amino acids. In nucleotides, the CDR3 is TGTGCCAGCAGCTTAGGCACAGGGGCCCCCACCTTC. It encodes CASSLGTGAPTF.

This clonotype has only a few counts. The chain joins TRBV20-1 to TRBJ2-7; possibly TRBD1 for D (5 bases). CDR1 is DFQATT and CDR2 is SNEGSKA in the germline V gene (reference sequence). The CDR3 runs to 17 residues. Trimming removed 1 base from V and 5 bases from J, with 24 bases in between. As DNA, the CDR3 is TGCAGTGCTAGAGGCCCTCCTTTCACAGGACCGTCCGACGAGCAGTACTTC. Protein sequence: CSARGPPFTGPSDEQYF.

This clonotype was recorded once. At one end the junction does not follow the germline gene, possibly because of a read error. V usage is TRBV27 and J usage is TRBJ1-6; 7 bases are a match to TRBD1. Per the germline V gene, CDR1 is MNHEY and CDR2 is SMNVEV (reference sequence). The CDR3 runs 17 residues. The DNA of the CDR3 is TGTGCCAGCACCTCGAATTTCAGGACAGGTTATAATCCACCCCTCCACTTT. Protein product: CASTSNFRTGYNPPLHF.

This clonotype has more than one count but fewer than ten. The chain carries TRBV7-9 and TRBJ1-2, with TRBD1 matching 8 bases. J lost 7 bases, V lost 0 bases, and 7 bases had no gene match. Germline assignment: CDR1 SEHNR and CDR2 FQNEAQ (reference sequence). The CDR3 consists of 15 residues. CDR3 coding DNA: TGTGCCAGCAGCTTAGCGGAGCAGGGGGCAGGTGGCTACACCTTC. Translated, it gives CASSLAEQGAGGYTF.

The chain recombines TRBV10-3 with TRBJ2-5, with 11 bases aligning to TRBD2. Germline CDR1 and CDR2: ENHRY and SYGVKD. V lost 10 bases to trimming and J lost 4 bases; unmatched junction nucleotides: 11. The CDR3 totals 15 residues. CDR3 in amino acids: CATIPGLAARETQYF. In DNA form, the CDR3 reads TGTGCCACCATACCGGGACTAGCGGCTCGAGAGACCCAGTACTTC.

The rearrangement joins TRBV5-1 to TRBJ1-1, with D perhaps matching TRBD1 (6 bases). Deletions cut 0 bases from V and 1 base from J, with 13 bases between. The germline CDR1 and CDR2 sequences are SGHRS and YFSETQ. The CDR3 covers 16 residues. CDR3 in amino acids: CASSLGQGYGNTEAFF. CDR3 bases: TGCGCCAGCAGCTTGGGGCAGGGGTACGGGAACACTGAAGCTTTCTTT.

This chain uses TRBV7-2 with TRBJ2-2; a possible D gene is TRBD2 (6 bases). In germline, CDR1 is SGHTA, CDR2 FQGNSA. CDR3 size: 16 residues. Trimming pared 3 bases from V and 6 bases from J, leaving 17 bases between. The CDR3 coding sequence is TGTGCCAGCAGCTTTCTGACTAGTGCGAGGTCCGGGGAGCTGTTTTTT. Amino acid sequence: CASSFLTSARSGELFF.

This clonotype was observed a handful of times. V usage is TRBV18 and J usage is TRBJ1-2; no reliable D call. Trimming left V 2 bases short and J 3 bases short, with 13 bases between. The length of the CDR3 is 15 residues. Germline V gene sequence: CDR1 KGHSH, CDR2 LQKENI. The CDR3 DNA is TGTGCCAGCTCACCAACCCCGGGTCCCTACTATGGCTACACCTTC. Translated: CASSPTPGPYYGYTF.

The chain has TRBV12-3 or TRBV12-4 and TRBJ2-2, with TRBD2 matching over 11 bases. J lost 7 bases, V lost 3 bases, and 7 bases had no gene match. CDR3 size: 16 residues. The CDR3 DNA follows: TGTGCCAGCAGTTTCCCACTAGCGGGAGAGATCGGGGAGCTGTTTTTT. Translating it yields CASSFPLAGEIGELFF.

CDR3 loop: CSARDMQPRSGNTIYF. The CDR3, as DNA: TGCAGTGCTAGAGATATGCAGCCACGCTCTGGAAACACCATATATTTT. This chain connects TRBV20-1 to TRBJ1-3; D uncertain. The V gene lost 0 bases and the J gene lost 0 bases, with 12 bases spanning the gap. This CDR3 comprises 16 residues. Germline lookup yields CDR1 DFQATT and CDR2 SNEGSKA (reference sequence).

The gene calls are TRBV7-2 and TRBJ2-7; a possible D gene is TRBD2 (6 bases). The germline V gene has CDR1 SGHTA and CDR2 FQGNSA. CDR3 length: 14 amino acids. Trimming shortened V by 5 bases and J by 2 bases, and 13 bases separated the two germline ends. The CDR3 coding sequence is TGTGCCAGCAGCAGGGGACTGGCCCCCTACGAGCAGTACTTC. As protein: CASSRGLAPYEQYF.